This T cell receptor (beta chain) emerged from a study of T cell repertoires in cytomegalovirus infection. Turning to the study itself: Public TCR beta signatures marked donors with CMV infection and the matching HLA.

From the reads, TCRdb called clonotypes with MiXCR, one entry per CDR3 protein. This sample has a few hundred thousand distinct CDR3 sequences; 15% to 20% occur once, and the top ten carry around 12%. This clonotype was recorded many times. This sequence was found in a human donor in good health (CMV status not recorded). Some clones in this sample may be carry-over from other donors' samples. Sequenced material: PBMCs.

CDR3 in amino acids: CASLSTSTGNIQYF. CDR3 DNA sequence: TGTGCCAGCCTCTCAACCAGTACAGGGAACATTCAGTACTTC. The chain uses TRBV28 and TRBJ2-4, with D perhaps matching TRBD1 (6 bases). CDR3 length: 14 residues. Germline loops: CDR1 MDHEN, CDR2 SYDVKM. Trimming removed 8 bases from V and 7 bases from J, with 18 bases in between.